This T cell receptor beta chain was documented in a study of CD8 T cells in Susac syndrome. An input of about 0.5 to 1 ug of RNA was subjected to reverse transcription using random hexamers. The TCR beta CDR3 was amplified by immunoSEQ multiplex PCR across 54 Vbeta, 13 Jbeta. A single record per CDR3 protein comes from TCRdb applying MiXCR to the immunoSEQ multiplex PCR reads. The profile shows fewer than 150,000 distinct CDR3 sequences, 91% of them singletons. Study outcomes and limitations: The study's TCR sequencing and HLA analysis covered a relatively small number of individuals, and the study acknowledged this.

Notes on this clonotype: What it binds is unknown.

TEMRA cells were enriched by FACS, while CD8+ and CD4+ T cells were obtained through a negative isolation that was performed magnetically. The sample taken for sequencing was CD8+ T cells from PBMCs. The sequence came from a human donor with multiple sclerosis.

DNA of the CDR3: TGCAGCGTTGGAAGCTCCTACGAGCAGTACTTC. This encodes CSVGSSYEQYF. J is TRBJ2-7 and V is TRBV29-1; D is uncertain. Trimming took off 4 bases at V and 0 bases at J, with 4 bases between the two ends. Per germline, CDR1 SQVTM and CDR2 ANQGSEA. The length of the CDR3 is 11 residues.